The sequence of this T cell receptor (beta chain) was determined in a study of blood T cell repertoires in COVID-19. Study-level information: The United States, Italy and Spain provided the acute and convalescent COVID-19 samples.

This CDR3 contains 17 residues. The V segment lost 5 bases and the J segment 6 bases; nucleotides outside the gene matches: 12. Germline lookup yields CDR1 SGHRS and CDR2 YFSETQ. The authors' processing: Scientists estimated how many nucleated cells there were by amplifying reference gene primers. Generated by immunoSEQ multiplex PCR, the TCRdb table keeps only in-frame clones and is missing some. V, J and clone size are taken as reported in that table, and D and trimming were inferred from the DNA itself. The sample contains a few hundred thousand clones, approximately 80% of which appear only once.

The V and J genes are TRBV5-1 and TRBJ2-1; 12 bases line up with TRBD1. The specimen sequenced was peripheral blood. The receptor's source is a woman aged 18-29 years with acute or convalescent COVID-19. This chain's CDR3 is CASRPGTGGQRVNEQFF. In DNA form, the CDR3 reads TGCGCCAGCAGGCCCGGGACAGGGGGCCAACGGGTCAATGAGCAGTTCTTC.